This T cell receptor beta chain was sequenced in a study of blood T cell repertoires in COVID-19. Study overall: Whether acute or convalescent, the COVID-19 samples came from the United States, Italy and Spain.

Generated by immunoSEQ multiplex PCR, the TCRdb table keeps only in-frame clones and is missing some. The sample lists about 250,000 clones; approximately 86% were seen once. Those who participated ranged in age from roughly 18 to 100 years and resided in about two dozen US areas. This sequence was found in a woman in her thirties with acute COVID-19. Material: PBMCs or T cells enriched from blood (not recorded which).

The CDR3 loop reads CASSFGQSSSYGYTF. The CDR3 DNA reads as TGTGCCAGCAGCTTTGGACAGTCCTCCTCCTATGGCTACACCTTC. The chain links TRBV7-9 to TRBJ1-2; a possible D gene is TRBD1 (6 bases). Trimming cost V 3 bases and J 4 bases, with 15 bases left between them. The CDR3 is made up of 15 amino acids. The V gene's germline CDR1 is SEHNR and CDR2 FQNEAQ (reference sequence).